A single sample is the source of the 28 T cell receptor beta chains below, sequenced in a study of cytomegalovirus exposure and HLA in healthy donors. This PCR relied on a set of 60 Vbeta primers and 13 Jbeta primers. Profiling relied on immunoSEQ multiplex PCR, and the TCRdb table lists in-frame clones only, not all of them. The table includes 75,000 to 95,000 clones, roughly 80% detected once. Sequenced: PBMCs. Receptors were obtained from a man younger than 35 in good health and CMV-seronegative.

J is TRBJ1-1 and V is TRBV7-2; D gene uncertain. CDR1 and CDR2 from the germline V gene are SGHTA and FQGNSA. The CDR3 consists of 13 residues. The germline V and J ends were trimmed by 5 bases and 0 bases, with 7 bases remaining between them. The DNA for the CDR3 is TGTGCCAGCAGCCTCCCTATGAACACTGAAGCTTTCTTT. Translation: CASSLPMNTEAFF.

This chain links TRBV7-8 with TRBJ2-1; 9 bases fit TRBD2. Germline V gene lookup returns CDR1 SGHVS and CDR2 FQNEAQ. This CDR3 is 14 amino acids long. The trim removed 8 bases at V and 0 bases at J, leaving 2 bases unmatched. The CDR3 is CASSGLASYNEQFF. Written as DNA, the CDR3 is TGTGCCAGCTCGGGACTAGCCTCCTACAATGAGCAGTTCTTC.

The rearrangement uses TRBV5-1 and TRBJ2-3; 12 nucleotides match TRBD2. The CDR3 consists of 15 residues. Trimming removed 4 bases from V and 3 bases from J; junction bases left unmatched: 3. CDR1 and CDR2 from the germline V gene are SGHRS and YFSETQ. CDR3 amino acids: CASSPTSGRTDTQYF. CDR3 sequence (DNA): TGCGCCAGCAGCCCGACTAGCGGGAGAACAGATACGCAGTATTTT.

This chain joins TRBV5-4 and TRBJ1-1; a possible D gene is TRBD1 (6 bases). Germline values: CDR1 SGHNT, CDR2 YYREEE (reference sequence). The CDR3 covers 14 residues. The V and J ends lost 4 bases and 1 base respectively, with 11 bases between them. In DNA form, the CDR3 reads TGTGCCAGCAGCCCTAAGGGACAGAACACTGAAGCTTTCTTT. Translation: CASSPKGQNTEAFF. Full variable domain (remainder filled in from reference TRBV5-4 and TRBJ1-1): ETGVTQSPTHLIKTRGQQVTLRCSSQSGHNTVSWYQQALGQGPQFIFQYYREEENGRGNFPPRFSGLQFPNYSSELNVNALELDDSALYLCASSPKGQNTEAFFGQGTRLTVV.

In this sample, this clone turned up once. The gene calls are TRBV9 and TRBJ2-2, with 9 nucleotides matching TRBD2. CDR3 size: 15 residues. Per the germline V gene, CDR1 is SGDLS and CDR2 is YYNGEE. Trimming cost V 7 bases and J 5 bases; bases outside gene matches: 9. This chain's CDR3 is CASRRSSGNTGELFF. The DNA of the CDR3 is TGTGCCAGCCGCCGGTCTAGCGGGAATACCGGGGAGCTGTTTTTT.

The V gene is TRBV7-9, the J gene TRBJ1-3, with D maybe TRBD1 (5 bases). The V end was cut by 5 bases, the J end by 8 bases, with 13 bases between. The germline gives CDR1 SEHNR, CDR2 FQNEAQ (reference sequence). CDR3 length equals 13 residues. The CDR3 sequence: CASSPGRDYTIYF. CDR3 sequence (DNA): TGTGCCAGCAGCCCTGGCAGGGACTACACCATATATTTT.

This chain connects TRBV30 to TRBJ2-5; a weak D match, TRBD1 (5 bases). V was cut by 3 bases and J by 6 bases, with 14 bases left in between. The CDR3 loop spans 13 amino acids. CDR1 and CDR2 (germline): GTSNPN, SVGIG (reference sequence). CDR3 bases: TGTGCCTGGAGCGATTGGTTGGGGCAGACCCAGTACTTC. Translation: CAWSDWLGQTQYF.

The rearrangement links TRBV7-9 to TRBJ1-4; D is unclear. Trimming took off 3 bases at V and 6 bases at J, with 5 bases between the two ends. This CDR3 spans 12 amino acids. Germline lookup yields CDR1 SEHNR and CDR2 FQNEAQ (reference sequence). Here the CDR3 reads CASSLSDEKLFF. DNA of the CDR3: TGTGCCAGCAGCTTGTCTGATGAAAAACTGTTTTTT. The variable domain in full, completed from reference TRBV7-9 and TRBJ1-4, reads DTGVSQNPRHKITKRGQNVTFRCDPISEHNRLYWYRQTLGQGPEFLTYFQNEAQLEKSRLLSDRFSAERPKGSFSTLEIQRTEQGDSAMYLCASSLSDEKLFFGSGTQLSVL.

The rearrangement uses TRBV7-2 and TRBJ2-3; 7 nucleotides line up with TRBD2. This CDR3 comprises 13 residues. The V gene's germline CDR1 is SGHTA and CDR2 FQGNSA. Trimming at V came to 11 bases and at J to 6 bases, leaving 11 bases not matched to a gene. In DNA, the CDR3 is TGTGCCTCTCGCGGGAGTAAGGGGGATACGCAGTATTTT. Protein sequence: CASRGSKGDTQYF. The full variable domain, in which reference TRBV7-2 and TRBJ2-3 provide the parts outside the CDR3, is GAGVSQSPSNKVTEKGKDVELRCDPISGHTALYWYRQSLGQGLEFLIYFQGNSAPDKSGLPSDRFSAERTGGSVSTLTIQRTQQEDSAVYLCASRGSKGDTQYFGPGTRLTVL.

To note about this clone: One junction end does not reproduce the germline sequence, and a read error may be involved. The rearrangement joins TRBV7-7 to TRBJ2-2, with D tentatively TRBD2 (5 bases). Germline V gives CDR1 SSHAT, CDR2 FNYEAQ (reference sequence). This CDR3 region has 11 residues. DNA for the CDR3: TGTGCTAGCAGCCGGGGCGGGGAGCTGTTTTTT. It translates to CASSRGGELFF.

The chain has TRBV6-5 and TRBJ2-7; no reliable D call. The V gene lost 6 bases and the J gene lost 4 bases, with 16 bases spanning the gap. This CDR3 contains 14 residues. The germline V gene encodes CDR1 MNHEY and CDR2 SVGAGI. The CDR3 DNA follows: TGTGCCAGCAGAGCTCCTGGTTTTCGGTACGAGCAGTACTTC. Its translation is CASRAPGFRYEQYF.

The CDR3 reads CASSLNRGDEQYF. CDR3 sequence (DNA): TGTGCCAGCAGCTTAAACAGGGGGGACGAGCAGTACTTC. The J gene is TRBJ2-7, the V gene TRBV7-3; TRBD1 aligns across 8 bases. There are 13 residues in the CDR3. Germline V gene data show CDR1 as SGHTA and CDR2 as FQGTGA. J was trimmed by 5 bases and V by 1 base; bases with no gene match: 1. Together with reference TRBV7-3 and TRBJ2-7, the CDR3 gives the full variable domain: GAGVSQTPSNKVTEKGKYVELRCDPISGHTALYWYRQSLGQGPEFLIYFQGTGAADDSGLPNDRFFAVRPEGSVSTLKIQRTERGDSAVYLCASSLNRGDEQYFGPGTRLTVT.

The V and J genes are TRBV4-1 and TRBJ1-1, with 7 bases lining up with TRBD1. Germline trimming cut 6 bases from V and 2 bases from J; bases unmatched to any gene: 12. Germline CDR1 MGHRA, CDR2 YSYEKL. The CDR3 has 16 residues. Here the CDR3 reads CASSQYWDSINTEAFF. In DNA, the CDR3 is TGCGCCAGCAGTCAATACTGGGACAGCATAAACACTGAAGCTTTCTTT.

This clone was observed a handful of times. The rearrangement uses TRBV7-2 and TRBJ2-5; D is unresolved. Trimming cost V 0 bases and J 0 bases, with 11 bases left between them. The CDR3 sequence is 16 residues long. Germline CDR1 reads SGHTA; CDR2 reads FQGNSA. The CDR3 DNA follows: TGTGCCAGCAGCTTAGCGCTGGGCCACCACCAAGAGACCCAGTACTTC. The encoded protein is CASSLALGHHQETQYF.

J is TRBJ2-7 and V is TRBV5-4; a possible D gene is TRBD1 (6 bases). The CDR3 consists of 14 residues. Trimming stripped 0 bases from V and 2 bases from J, with 9 bases between. Germline CDR1 SGHNT, CDR2 YYREEE (reference sequence). The DNA for the CDR3 is TGTGCCAGCAGCTTGGAGGCAGGGGCCTACGAGCAGTACTTC. It yields the protein CASSLEAGAYEQYF.

The chain carries TRBV7-9 and TRBJ1-2; D not resolved. Germline CDR1 reads SEHNR; CDR2 reads FQNEAQ (reference sequence). V was cut by 5 bases and J by 2 bases, with 12 bases left in between. The CDR3 is 14 amino acids. CDR3 protein: CASSQTGSNYGYTF. The CDR3 DNA sequence: TGTGCCAGCAGCCAGACCGGGTCAAACTATGGCTACACCTTC.

This clone was detected only a few times. The J gene is TRBJ1-1, the V gene TRBV7-2, with D perhaps TRBD1 (5 bases). The CDR3 totals 15 residues. Germline loops: CDR1 SGHTA, CDR2 FQGNSA. Trimming shortened V by 7 bases and J by 2 bases, and 17 bases separated the two germline ends. Written as DNA, the CDR3 is TGTGCCAGCACCCCGGGGGTCCTCCATAACACTGAAGCTTTCTTT. It is translated as CASTPGVLHNTEAFF.

The gene calls are TRBV29-1 and TRBJ1-3; weak D call: TRBD1 (6 bases). The germline CDR1 and CDR2 sequences are SQVTM and ANQGSEA. This CDR3 has 14 amino acids. The ends were cut back, 4 bases at V and 0 bases at J, with 10 bases in the middle. The CDR3, as DNA: TGCAGCGTTGGAGGGGACAACTCTGGAAACACCATATATTTT. Amino acid sequence: CSVGGDNSGNTIYF.

The V call is TRBV7-2, the J call TRBJ2-7; 7 bases agree with TRBD2. Trimming took 4 bases from V and 6 from J; bases not matched to a gene: 12. The CDR3 extends over 15 amino acids. Looked up from germline, CDR1 is SGHTA and CDR2 is FQGNSA. Written as DNA, the CDR3 is TGTGCCAGCAGCTCGCTTAGCGGGCATGCCTCCGAGCAGTACTTC. It encodes CASSSLSGHASEQYF.

This chain connects TRBV7-2 to TRBJ2-5; tentative D call: TRBD2 (5 bases). The ends were cut back, 2 bases at V and 5 bases at J, with 21 bases in the middle. Looked up from germline, CDR1 is SGHTA and CDR2 is FQGNSA. The CDR3 totals 17 residues. CDR3 residues: CASSLLGGPSSSETQYF. The CDR3 bases are TGTGCCAGCAGCTTATTGGGTGGGCCTAGCTCTTCCGAGACCCAGTACTTC.

This clone has just a few counts. The chain uses TRBV6-1 and TRBJ2-1; 9 nucleotides agree with TRBD2. CDR1 and CDR2 (germline): MNHNS, SASEGT. This CDR3 comprises 15 residues. V shed 6 bases, J shed 6 bases, and the junction held 9 bases outside the gene matches. CDR3 residues: CASRGLAEVSNEQFF. The DNA for the CDR3 is TGTGCCAGCAGGGGACTAGCAGAAGTAAGCAATGAGCAGTTCTTC.

This clone appeared once. This chain connects TRBV5-4 to TRBJ1-2; TRBD1 agrees at 9 bases. V dropped 4 bases and J dropped 7; count of bases not matched to a gene: 11. The CDR3 extends over 15 amino acids. Germline values: CDR1 SGHNT, CDR2 YYREEE (reference sequence). The CDR3 nucleotides are TGTGCCAGCAGCCCTCAGACAGGGGGTAGTAGTGGCTACACCTTC. It is translated as CASSPQTGGSSGYTF.

This clone was counted a single time. The rearrangement links TRBV5-1 to TRBJ2-5; D gene ambiguous. The germline CDR1 and CDR2 sequences are SGHRS and YFSETQ. Deletions cut 5 bases from V and 5 bases from J, with 13 bases between. The CDR3 consists of 13 residues. The CDR3 nucleotides read TGCGCCAGCAGTCGGGTTAGTTGGGAGACCCAGTACTTC. Translation gives CASSRVSWETQYF.

The V call is TRBV29-1, the J call TRBJ2-3, with D tentatively TRBD2 (5 bases). Trimming removed 7 bases at V and 3 bases at J, with 11 bases between. CDR3 size: 12 residues. Germline V gene data show CDR1 as SQVTM and CDR2 as ANQGSEA. CDR3 sequence reads: CSAGRRTDTQYF. The CDR3 bases are TGCAGCGCGGGTAGGAGGACAGATACGCAGTATTTT.

CDR3 residues: CASSAGGIMNTEAFF. The CDR3 nucleotides are TGTGCCAGCAGCGCTGGGGGGATAATGAACACTGAAGCTTTCTTT. The genes are TRBV9 and TRBJ1-1; TRBD1 is a possible D gene (5 bases). The CDR3 length is 15 residues. Trimming pared 3 bases from V and 0 bases from J, leaving 12 bases between. Germline V gene lookup returns CDR1 SGDLS and CDR2 YYNGEE. The full variable domain, its missing parts supplied by reference TRBV9 and TRBJ1-1, is DSGVTQTPKHLITATGQRVTLRCSPRSGDLSVYWYQQSLDQGLQFLIQYYNGEERAKGNILERFSAQQFPDLHSELNLSSLELGDSALYFCASSAGGIMNTEAFFGQGTRLTVV.

The V call is TRBV6-6, the J call TRBJ2-1, with a tentative D call TRBD2 (5 bases). Germline V gives CDR1 MNHNY, CDR2 SVGAGI (reference sequence). Trimming left V 6 bases short and J 13 bases short, with 13 bases between. The CDR3 covers 11 residues. CDR3 region: CASSQLESQFF. As DNA, the CDR3 is TGTGCCAGCAGCCAACTAGAATCCCAGTTCTTC.

V is TRBV9 and J is TRBJ1-1; a weak D match, TRBD1 (6 bases). CDR3 length: 14 amino acids. Looked up from germline, CDR1 is SGDLS and CDR2 is YYNGEE. The V and J ends lost 0 bases and 3 bases respectively, with 9 bases between them. The CDR3 region is CASSVENRDTEAFF. The CDR3 nucleotides are TGTGCCAGCAGCGTAGAAAACAGGGACACTGAAGCTTTCTTT.

This clone has a single count. The rearrangement uses TRBV18 and TRBJ2-7, with TRBD1 as a possible D gene (6 bases). CDR1 is KGHSH and CDR2 is LQKENI in the germline V gene. V dropped 5 bases and J dropped 7 bases, with 21 bases sitting between them. CDR3 length: 15 amino acids. The CDR3 DNA sequence: TGTGCCAGCTCAATGTTGGACAGAGGTACGGAGGAGCAGTACTTC. This translates into CASSMLDRGTEEQYF.